This entry concerns a single T cell receptor beta chain. What it binds is not known. The data stem from a study of CD8 T cells in ankylosing spondylitis. Points from the study as a whole: Blood from ankylosing spondylitis patients appeared to carry a characteristic eight-variant TCR beta motif. In reactive arthritis synovial fluid and blood, some motif variants had been reported before.

Quantitative 5'-RACE with molecular barcodes generated TCR beta libraries. TCRdb called the 5' RACE reads again in MiXCR, with one record for every CDR3 protein. Of approximately 400,000 distinct CDR3 sequences listed, about a sixth were seen once; the top ten hold around 0.92%. Germline V gene lookup returns CDR1 SQVTM and CDR2 ANQGSEA. The CDR3 is made up of 14 amino acids. The V end lost 1 base, the J end lost 3 bases, and 10 bases lay between the germline ends. This sequence originates from a male donor with ankylosing spondylitis. Sequencing was carried out using blood, either unsorted or a sorted T cell fraction (not recorded which). The chain combines TRBV29-1 with TRBJ1-3, with D possibly being TRBD1 (6 bases). CDR3 region: CSVEGQGFGNTIYF. The CDR3 nucleotides are TGCAGCGTTGAAGGGCAGGGGTTTGGAAACACCATATATTTT.